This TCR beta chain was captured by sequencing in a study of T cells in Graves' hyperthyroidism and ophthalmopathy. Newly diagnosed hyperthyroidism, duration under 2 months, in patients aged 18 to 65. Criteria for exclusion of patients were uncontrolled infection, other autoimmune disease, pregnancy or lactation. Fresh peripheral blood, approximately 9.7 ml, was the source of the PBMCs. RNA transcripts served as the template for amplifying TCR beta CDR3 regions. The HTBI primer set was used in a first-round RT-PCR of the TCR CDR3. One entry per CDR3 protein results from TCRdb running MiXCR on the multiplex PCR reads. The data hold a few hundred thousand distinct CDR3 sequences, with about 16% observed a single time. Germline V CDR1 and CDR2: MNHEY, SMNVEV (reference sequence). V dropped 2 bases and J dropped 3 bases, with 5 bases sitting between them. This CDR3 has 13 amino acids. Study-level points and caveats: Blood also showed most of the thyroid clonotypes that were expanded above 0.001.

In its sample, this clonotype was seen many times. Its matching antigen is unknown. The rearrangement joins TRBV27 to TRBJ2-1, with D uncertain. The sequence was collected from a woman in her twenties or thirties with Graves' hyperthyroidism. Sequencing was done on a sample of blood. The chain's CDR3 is CASSLAVYNEQFF. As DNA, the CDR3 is TGTGCCAGCAGTTTAGCGGTCTACAATGAGCAGTTCTTC.